Listed below are T cell receptor beta chains from one sample, sequenced in a study of blood T cell repertoires in COVID-19. Produced via immunoSEQ multiplex PCR; TCRdb's table is partial and in-frame only. Seen here are about 260,000 clones, about 87% observed once, and the top ten hold roughly 4%. The sequenced sample was peripheral blood. Every receptor here comes from a man aged 60 to 75 who had recovered from COVID-19. Each CDR3 is given without its conserved first and last residue. A D gene is named only where the DNA matches it firmly.

d_gene: -; v_gene: TRBV7-9; j_gene: TRBJ2-7; CDR3aa: ASSLPPSYEQY
d_gene: -; v_gene: TRBV5-6; j_gene: TRBJ1-5; CDR3aa: ASSLSGGLFRNQPQH
d_gene: TRBD1; v_gene: TRBV24-1; j_gene: TRBJ2-5; CDR3aa: ATSDFSRITGEETQY
d_gene: TRBD2; v_gene: TRBV12-5; j_gene: TRBJ2-2; CDR3aa: ASGLKGGGNTGELF
d_gene: TRBD1; v_gene: TRBV18; j_gene: TRBJ1-4; CDR3aa: ASSGTVLPNEKLF
d_gene: TRBD1; v_gene: TRBV6-2/TRBV6-3; j_gene: TRBJ2-7; CDR3aa: ASSYFGTGSYEQY
d_gene: TRBD1; v_gene: TRBV15; j_gene: TRBJ1-5; CDR3aa: ATSRPTGTASNQPQH
d_gene: -; v_gene: TRBV19; j_gene: TRBJ2-7; CDR3aa: ASSIVWGDYEQY
d_gene: -; v_gene: TRBV7-3; j_gene: TRBJ2-7; CDR3aa: ASAKGQSYEQY
d_gene: -; v_gene: TRBV27; j_gene: TRBJ1-1; CDR3aa: ASSLMWGRNTEAF
d_gene: -; v_gene: TRBV14; j_gene: TRBJ2-7; CDR3aa: ASSQDHTQDQY
d_gene: -; v_gene: TRBV5-5; j_gene: TRBJ1-1; CDR3aa: ASSLVGPDTEAF
d_gene: -; v_gene: TRBV12-3/TRBV12-4; j_gene: TRBJ1-6; CDR3aa: ASSQNLSPPLH
d_gene: TRBD1; v_gene: TRBV19; j_gene: TRBJ1-5; CDR3aa: ASRMDRSSNQPQH
d_gene: TRBD1; v_gene: TRBV19; j_gene: TRBJ2-3; CDR3aa: ASSRAPGQGRTDTQY
d_gene: TRBD1; v_gene: TRBV5-1; j_gene: TRBJ1-2; CDR3aa: ASSATGGSNYGYT
d_gene: -; v_gene: TRBV6-1; j_gene: TRBJ2-7; CDR3aa: ASSDAPDSADEQY
d_gene: -; v_gene: TRBV6-5; j_gene: TRBJ1-5; CDR3aa: ASSLDRSGNQPQH
d_gene: TRBD1; v_gene: TRBV6-5; j_gene: TRBJ1-2; CDR3aa: ASSTRTGRAYGYT
d_gene: -; v_gene: TRBV6-5; j_gene: TRBJ2-7; CDR3aa: ASSPIPSQTAGPY
d_gene: TRBD1; v_gene: TRBV7-9; j_gene: TRBJ1-1; CDR3aa: ASSLGTVNKAF
d_gene: TRBD1; v_gene: TRBV19; j_gene: TRBJ2-3; CDR3aa: ASRMTGSTDTQY
d_gene: TRBD1; v_gene: TRBV29-1; j_gene: TRBJ1-2; CDR3aa: SATWTGTSNYGYT
d_gene: TRBD2; v_gene: TRBV6-5; j_gene: TRBJ2-5; CDR3aa: ASSYKLAGGGETQY
d_gene: TRBD1; v_gene: TRBV9; j_gene: TRBJ1-1; CDR3aa: ASSVKGTGVDTEAF
d_gene: TRBD2; v_gene: TRBV5-4; j_gene: TRBJ2-7; CDR3aa: ASRLAGGDSYEQY
d_gene: -; v_gene: TRBV9; j_gene: TRBJ1-5; CDR3aa: ASSVGTGHDQPQH
d_gene: TRBD1; v_gene: TRBV7-9; j_gene: TRBJ1-2; CDR3aa: ASSLYGKAGQGVSGYT
d_gene: -; v_gene: TRBV7-9; j_gene: TRBJ2-1; CDR3aa: ASSLWEENEQF
d_gene: TRBD2; v_gene: TRBV7-2; j_gene: TRBJ2-1; CDR3aa: ASSLVAGGSEQF
d_gene: -; v_gene: TRBV5-1; j_gene: TRBJ1-1; CDR3aa: ASSLGQGGGNTEAF
d_gene: TRBD1; v_gene: TRBV6-1; j_gene: TRBJ2-7; CDR3aa: ASSDVAKGASYEQY
d_gene: -; v_gene: TRBV7-9; j_gene: TRBJ1-1; CDR3aa: ASSLVGGATEAF
d_gene: TRBD2; v_gene: TRBV3-1/TRBV3-2; j_gene: TRBJ2-5; CDR3aa: ASSHLLAGSGETQY
d_gene: -; v_gene: TRBV3-1/TRBV3-2; j_gene: TRBJ2-2; CDR3aa: ASSGRGTNTGELF
d_gene: TRBD1; v_gene: TRBV5-1; j_gene: TRBJ1-3; CDR3aa: ASSFRDRGGFENTIY
d_gene: -; v_gene: TRBV6-1; j_gene: TRBJ2-7; CDR3aa: ASSEIRGLSYEQY
d_gene: TRBD1; v_gene: TRBV5-1; j_gene: TRBJ2-7; CDR3aa: ASRPTTGVENEQY
d_gene: TRBD2; v_gene: TRBV18; j_gene: TRBJ2-7; CDR3aa: ASSPPSAGSEEQY
d_gene: TRBD1; v_gene: TRBV7-2; j_gene: TRBJ2-7; CDR3aa: ASSLVPGQGSYEQY
d_gene: TRBD2; v_gene: TRBV27; j_gene: TRBJ2-7; CDR3aa: ASASGGAPYEQY
d_gene: TRBD2; v_gene: TRBV9; j_gene: TRBJ2-3; CDR3aa: ASNPGGGSGTRDTQY
d_gene: TRBD1; v_gene: TRBV5-6; j_gene: TRBJ2-2; CDR3aa: ASSEGQQDTGELF
d_gene: -; v_gene: TRBV5-1; j_gene: TRBJ2-1; CDR3aa: ASSLPDGLNEQF
d_gene: TRBD1; v_gene: TRBV19; j_gene: TRBJ2-7; CDR3aa: ASSIIGQGNYEQY
d_gene: TRBD2; v_gene: TRBV9; j_gene: TRBJ2-5; CDR3aa: ASSPRGGLGECTVQETQY
d_gene: -; v_gene: TRBV5-1; j_gene: TRBJ2-5; CDR3aa: ASSLAHTPQETQY
d_gene: -; v_gene: TRBV24-1; j_gene: TRBJ2-1; CDR3aa: ATSDSSRGAYNEQF
d_gene: TRBD1; v_gene: TRBV13; j_gene: TRBJ1-1; CDR3aa: ASRTGTGGSEAF
d_gene: -; v_gene: TRBV6-5; j_gene: TRBJ2-2; CDR3aa: ASSTRGTGELF
d_gene: -; v_gene: TRBV7-2; j_gene: TRBJ1-1; CDR3aa: ASSFGVLNTEAF
d_gene: TRBD1; v_gene: TRBV6-6; j_gene: TRBJ1-2; CDR3aa: ASSPGQGTYGYT
d_gene: -; v_gene: TRBV10-3; j_gene: TRBJ1-5; CDR3aa: AISEDRPSNQPQH
d_gene: -; v_gene: TRBV5-1; j_gene: TRBJ2-2; CDR3aa: ASSLMGGASGELF
d_gene: -; v_gene: TRBV20-1; j_gene: TRBJ1-1; CDR3aa: SAPYNTEAF
d_gene: -; v_gene: TRBV27; j_gene: TRBJ2-3; CDR3aa: ASRRTVADTQY
d_gene: -; v_gene: TRBV10-2; j_gene: TRBJ1-6; CDR3aa: ASRVQGGSGNSPLH